This passage covers 32 T cell receptor beta chains from one sample sequenced in a study of blood T cell repertoires in COVID-19. TCRdb's table, derived via immunoSEQ multiplex PCR, lists solely in-frame clones and lacks some. This sample has some 130,000 clones, with roughly 90% found just once. Sequencing was performed on peripheral blood. These receptors were taken from a man in his 60s with active or convalescent COVID-19.

This chain joins TRBV7-6 and TRBJ2-1; D is undetermined. The germline gives CDR1 SGHVS, CDR2 FNYEAQ. The CDR3 is 14 amino acids. Between the trimmed V and J ends, which lost 2 bases and 8 bases, there was a span of 13 bases. The CDR3, as DNA: TGTGCCAGCAGCTTAAATCTAGGTCACTATGAGCAGTTCTTC. This encodes CASSLNLGHYEQFF. Supplemented by reference TRBV7-6 and TRBJ2-1, the full variable domain reads GAGVSQSPRYKVTKRGQDVALRCDPISGHVSLYWYRQALGQGPEFLTYFNYEAQQDKSGLPNDRFSAERPEGSISTLTIQRTEQRDSAMYRCASSLNLGHYEQFFGPGTRLTVL.

This chain uses TRBV27 with TRBJ2-1; 7 nucleotides agree with TRBD1. Germline V CDR1 and CDR2: MNHEY, SMNVEV (reference sequence). V trimming: 6 bases; J trimming: 3 bases; junction bases outside the gene matches: 11. CDR3 length equals 16 residues. CDR3 protein: CASRTGEGNFYNEQFF. CDR3 nucleotides: TGTGCCAGCAGAACAGGGGAAGGAAACTTCTACAATGAGCAGTTCTTC.

The chain combines TRBV7-3 with TRBJ1-1, with unresolved D. CDR3 length equals 13 residues. The germline V gene has CDR1 SGHTA and CDR2 FQGTGA. The V gene lost 5 bases and the J gene lost 0 bases, with 7 bases spanning the gap. The CDR3 reads CASSPQVNTEAFF. CDR3 in DNA: TGTGCCAGCAGCCCCCAGGTGAACACTGAAGCTTTCTTT.

The sample holds one count of this clone. The chain has TRBV7-9 and TRBJ2-7; 9 bases fit TRBD2. CDR3 length: 12 residues. Trimming took 10 bases from V and 2 from J; bases not matched to a gene: 3. Germline assignment: CDR1 SEHNR and CDR2 FQNEAQ (reference sequence). CDR3 loop: CATSGETYEQYF. CDR3 nucleotides: TGTGCCACTAGCGGGGAAACCTACGAGCAGTACTTC.

This clone was seen once. Other DNA sequences of this sample code for an identical CDR3. The rearrangement uses TRBV27 and TRBJ1-5, with no clear D. CDR3 length: 12 residues. Germline V CDR1 and CDR2: MNHEY, SMNVEV (reference sequence). V lost 4 bases and J 2 bases, leaving 3 bases between the germline ends. CDR3 DNA sequence: TGTGCCAGCAGTTCTGGCAATCAGCCCCAGCATTTT. Amino acids: CASSSGNQPQHF.

This chain joins TRBV10-2 and TRBJ2-7, with 9 bases that match TRBD2. This CDR3 is built from 12 residues. With V trimmed by 8 bases and J by 4 bases, 3 bases remained unmatched. From germline, CDR1 is WSHSY and CDR2 SAAADI. CDR3 nucleotides: TGCGCCAGCGGGGGACTAGCTTACGAGCAGTACTTC. Its translation: CASGGLAYEQYF.

The chain links TRBV6-4 to TRBJ1-5; perhaps TRBD1 as D (5 bases). V was shortened by 7 bases and J by 6 bases, with 19 bases between the two germline ends. Germline values: CDR1 MRHNA, CDR2 SNTAGT. This CDR3 contains 15 residues. In DNA form, the CDR3 reads TGTGCCAGCACAGGGTTAGACAACCAAGGTCAGCCCCAGCATTTT. This gives the protein CASTGLDNQGQPQHF.

The CDR3: CASMPGGEYNSPLHF. Written as DNA, the CDR3 is TGTGCCAGCATGCCAGGGGGCGAATATAATTCACCCCTCCACTTT. V is TRBV7-9 and J is TRBJ1-6; 8 bases agree with TRBD1. The germline CDR1 and CDR2 sequences are SEHNR and FQNEAQ (reference sequence). This CDR3 is 15 amino acids long. Germline trimming cut 7 bases from V and 4 bases from J; bases unmatched to any gene: 6.

The V gene is TRBV29-1, the J gene TRBJ2-1, with D hard to call. The CDR3 sequence is 11 residues long. Germline V gene sequence: CDR1 SQVTM, CDR2 ANQGSEA. Trimming stripped 2 bases from V and 7 bases from J, with 6 bases between. The CDR3 sequence: CSVELQNEQFF. The CDR3 coding sequence is TGCAGCGTTGAACTCCAGAATGAGCAGTTCTTC.

The chain is built from TRBV7-3 and TRBJ2-1, with TRBD2 matching over 8 bases. Per germline, CDR1 SGHTA and CDR2 FQGTGA. V shed 2 bases, J shed 4 bases, and the junction held 4 bases outside the gene matches. The length of the CDR3 is 15 residues. The CDR3 reads CASSLVLAGYNEQFF. The CDR3 DNA reads TGTGCCAGCAGCTTAGTGCTAGCGGGTTACAATGAGCAGTTCTTC.

The chain couples TRBV28 to TRBJ1-2, with TRBD1 identical over 9 bases. The CDR3 extends over 13 amino acids. Trimming took 7 bases from V and 5 from J; bases not matched to a gene: 5. Germline V CDR1 and CDR2: MDHEN, SYDVKM. CDR3 loop: CASTDDRGYGYTF. In nucleotides, the CDR3 is TGTGCCAGCACAGACGACAGGGGGTATGGCTACACCTTC.

This chain uses TRBV21-1 with TRBJ1-4. TRBV21-1 is assigned pseudogene status. This CDR3 spans 17 amino acids. The CDR3, as DNA: TGTGCCAGCAGCATTGAGGCCAGTTCCCCAACTAATGAAAAACTGTTTTTT. Protein sequence: CASSIEASSPTNEKLFF.

The chain employs TRBV11-3 and TRBJ2-5; 8 bases fit TRBD2. CDR3 length: 16 residues. Trimming removed 5 bases from V and 4 bases from J; junction bases left unmatched: 12. Germline V lookup: CDR1 SGHNT, CDR2 YENEEA. The CDR3 region is CASSQRTGLAGETQYF. Here the CDR3 DNA reads TGTGCCAGCAGCCAGCGGACTGGGCTAGCGGGAGAGACCCAGTACTTC.

The chain joins TRBV30 to TRBJ1-1; 7 bases fit TRBD1. CDR3 length equals 17 residues. Germline V CDR1 and CDR2: GTSNPN, SVGIG (reference sequence). The V segment lost 3 bases and the J segment 0 bases; nucleotides outside the gene matches: 13. CDR3 residues: CAWRDPYRGYMNTEAFF. The CDR3 bases are TGTGCCTGGAGAGACCCGTACAGGGGTTACATGAACACTGAAGCTTTCTTT.

This chain joins TRBV7-3 and TRBJ2-3; possibly TRBD2 for D (6 bases). The CDR3 length is 14 residues. V lost 5 bases, J lost 5 bases, and 14 bases lay in between. Germline lookup yields CDR1 SGHTA and CDR2 FQGTGA. CDR3 bases: TGTGCCAGCAGCCGCCGGGACTTTGGAGATACGCAGTATTTT. This gives the protein CASSRRDFGDTQYF. The whole variable domain, filled in from reference TRBV7-3 and TRBJ2-3, reads GAGVSQTPSNKVTEKGKYVELRCDPISGHTALYWYRQSLGQGPEFLIYFQGTGAADDSGLPNDRFFAVRPEGSVSTLKIQRTERGDSAVYLCASSRRDFGDTQYFGPGTRLTVL.

V usage is TRBV6-5 and J usage is TRBJ2-2, with D possibly being TRBD2 (6 bases). This CDR3 contains 14 residues. Germline V gene data show CDR1 as MNHEY and CDR2 as SVGAGI. Trimming took 6 bases from V and 3 from J, leaving 11 bases between them. CDR3 nucleotides: TGTGCCAGCAGCCGGGACTCACACACCGGGGAGCTGTTTTTT. Amino acids: CASSRDSHTGELFF.

The rearrangement joins TRBV27 to TRBJ2-7; TRBD2 aligns across 10 bases. With V trimmed by 0 bases and J by 3 bases, 8 bases remained unmatched. The CDR3 is 17 amino acids. CDR1 is MNHEY and CDR2 is SMNVEV in the germline V gene (reference sequence). The CDR3 DNA reads TGTGCCAGCAGTTTATCGGTCGGTAGCGGGGGGTTCTACGAGCAGTACTTC. As protein: CASSLSVGSGGFYEQYF.

The CDR3 loop reads CASSFRGGYGYTF. The DNA of the CDR3 is TGTGCCAGCAGCTTCAGGGGTGGGTATGGCTACACCTTC. This chain joins TRBV6-2 or TRBV6-3 and TRBJ1-2, with D possibly matching TRBD1 (6 bases). From germline, CDR1 is MNHEY and CDR2 SVGEGT. CDR3 length: 13 amino acids. The V and J ends lost 6 bases and 5 bases respectively, with 13 bases between them.

The gene calls are TRBV11-3 and TRBJ2-3, with 12 bases matching TRBD1. This CDR3 spans 17 amino acids. V lost 3 bases to trimming and J lost 3 bases; unmatched junction nucleotides: 7. Germline CDR1 SGHNT, CDR2 YENEEA. This chain's CDR3 is CASSFGTGGEGTDTQYF. CDR3 in DNA: TGTGCCAGCAGCTTCGGGACAGGGGGCGAAGGAACAGATACGCAGTATTTT.

The chain links TRBV28 to TRBJ2-3; TRBD1 aligns across 8 bases. The CDR3 length is 15 residues. CDR1 is MDHEN, CDR2 SYDVKM, per germline. J was trimmed by 5 bases and V by 3 bases; bases with no gene match: 7. The CDR3, as DNA: TGTGCCAGCAGTTTCACTTCAGGGGGCGTAGATACGCAGTATTTT. It is translated as CASSFTSGGVDTQYF.

This clone was seen only a few times. This chain uses TRBV14 with TRBJ1-4; 7 bases agree with TRBD1. Germline CDR1 SGHDN, CDR2 FVKESK. V was pared by 3 bases and J by 4 bases, with 8 bases of the junction left unmatched. The CDR3 is made up of 16 amino acids. As DNA, the CDR3 is TGTGCCAGCAGCCAGGGGGACAGAAGAAGTAATGAAAAACTGTTTTTT. Translation gives CASSQGDRRSNEKLFF.

DNA of the CDR3: TGTGCCAGCAGCTTGGACGGTCAGCCCCAGCATTTT. It is translated as CASSLDGQPQHF. V usage is TRBV5-5 and J usage is TRBJ1-5, with unresolved D. Germline V gene lookup returns CDR1 SGHKS and CDR2 YYEKEE (reference sequence). CDR3 length: 12 amino acids. With 0 bases removed from V and 6 bases from J, the gap between germline ends came to 4 bases.

The J gene is TRBJ2-3, the V gene TRBV11-2, with TRBD2 identical over 8 bases. CDR3 length equals 16 residues. Germline V lookup: CDR1 SGHAT, CDR2 FQNNGV. V was pared by 5 bases and J by 4 bases, with 11 bases of the junction left unmatched. The CDR3 region has the DNA TGTGCCAGCAGCCCACGGCGGGAGGTACCCCCAGATACGCAGTATTTT. Amino acid sequence: CASSPRREVPPDTQYF.

The chain links TRBV28 to TRBJ1-2, with D unresolved. V was trimmed by 7 bases and J by 2 bases, leaving 5 bases between them. CDR1 MDHEN and CDR2 SYDVKM come from the germline V gene. The CDR3 is 11 amino acids. CDR3 protein: CASNENYGYTF. The CDR3 DNA reads TGTGCCAGCAACGAGAACTATGGCTACACCTTC.

This chain links TRBV12-3 or TRBV12-4 with TRBJ2-1; no reliable D call. The V and J ends lost 10 bases and 7 bases respectively, with 14 bases between them. The CDR3 sequence is 12 residues long. CDR3 DNA: TGTGCCACATTCCGGTGGAGTAATGAGCAGTTCTTC. Protein product: CATFRWSNEQFF.

The genes are TRBV2 and TRBJ2-5, with 8 bases lining up with TRBD2. The CDR3 is 14 amino acids. Germline loops: CDR1 SNHLY, CDR2 FYNNEI. Losses at the gene ends were 6 bases for V and 1 base for J; bases not matched to a gene: 4. The CDR3 is CASRYTSGQETQYF. CDR3 in DNA: TGTGCCAGCAGGTATACTAGCGGCCAAGAGACCCAGTACTTC.

The rearrangement joins TRBV4-2 to TRBJ2-1; the match to TRBD2 covers 9 bases. Germline-derived CDR1 and CDR2 are LGHNA and YNFKEQ. The CDR3 covers 16 residues. V lost 0 bases, J lost 2 bases, and 2 bases stayed unmatched. CDR3 bases: TGTGCCAGCAGCCAAGACCGCGGGGGGGCCTACAATGAGCAGTTCTTC. It specifies CASSQDRGGAYNEQFF.

This clone was seen just once. The chain employs TRBV19 and TRBJ1-1, with 8 bases aligning to TRBD1. The V and J ends lost 5 bases and 10 bases, in that order; junction bases with no gene match: 12. This CDR3 region has 14 residues. Per the germline V gene, CDR1 is LNHDA and CDR2 is SQIVND (reference sequence). DNA of the CDR3: TGTGCCAGTAGTTCAGTAGACAGGGGAAAACCAGCTTTCTTT. Translating it yields CASSSVDRGKPAFF.

V and J are TRBV28 and TRBJ2-2; 8 nucleotides agree with TRBD1. The CDR3 consists of 14 residues. Germline-derived CDR1 and CDR2 are MDHEN and SYDVKM. The V and J ends lost 6 bases and 5 bases, in that order; junction bases with no gene match: 5. As DNA, the CDR3 is TGTGCCAGCAGAGGACAGGGTAGGACCGGGGAGCTGTTTTTT. Translation: CASRGQGRTGELFF.

The V gene is TRBV28, the J gene TRBJ1-5; tentatively, D is TRBD1 (6 bases). The CDR3 spans 14 residues. V was cut by 6 bases and J by 2 bases, with 11 bases left in between. Per the germline V gene, CDR1 is MDHEN and CDR2 is SYDVKM. The chain's CDR3 is CASRRSGGNQPQHF. The CDR3 nucleotides read TGTGCCAGCAGACGCTCAGGGGGCAATCAGCCCCAGCATTTT.

The chain combines TRBV27 with TRBJ2-1; TRBD1 matches at 7 bases. This CDR3 contains 16 residues. With 2 bases clipped from V and 2 bases from J, the junction kept 6 bases outside the gene matches. Germline assignment: CDR1 MNHEY and CDR2 SMNVEV (reference sequence). CDR3 sequence reads: CASSLLPDRPYNEQFF. CDR3 nucleotide sequence: TGTGCCAGCAGTTTACTCCCGGACAGGCCCTACAATGAGCAGTTCTTC.

V gene TRBV7-6 combines with J gene TRBJ1-2; 10 nucleotides align to TRBD1. The CDR3 totals 13 residues. J gave up 10 bases and V 5 bases, and 7 bases lay outside the gene matches. Germline CDR1 reads SGHVS; CDR2 reads FNYEAQ. CDR3 loop: CASSPGQGVVYTF. CDR3 DNA: TGTGCCAGCAGCCCCGGACAGGGGGTTGTCTACACCTTC.